This T cell receptor (beta chain) is drawn from a study of shared clonotypes between healthy human individuals. The study, taken as a whole, reports: In this cohort, only blood was sampled, and tissue repertoires likely differ. Donor scarcity curtailed the genetic and exposure-history diversity represented herein.

Sequencing was performed with immunoSEQ multiplex PCR; in TCRdb, only in-frame clones are kept and a portion is missing. This repertoire shows about 1.1 million clones, 60% to 80% found once; its top ten account for roughly 0.9%. Germline values: CDR1 GTSNPN, CDR2 SVGIG (reference sequence). The CDR3 covers 13 residues. V dropped 4 bases and J dropped 7; count of bases not matched to a gene: 2. This clone was seen only a few times. Its antigen is as yet unknown. Other DNA sequences in this specimen translate into the identical CDR3. The V call is TRBV30, the J call TRBJ1-4, with 11 bases aligning to TRBD1. The sample was memory CD4+ T cells from PBMCs. The subset: CD45RA-negative fraction. The receptor's source is a man younger than 30 in good health. Some clones in this sample may be carry-over from other donors' samples. The CDR3 region is CAWTGQGGEKLFF. The CDR3 DNA is TGTGCCTGGACGGGACAGGGGGGTGAAAAACTGTTTTTT.